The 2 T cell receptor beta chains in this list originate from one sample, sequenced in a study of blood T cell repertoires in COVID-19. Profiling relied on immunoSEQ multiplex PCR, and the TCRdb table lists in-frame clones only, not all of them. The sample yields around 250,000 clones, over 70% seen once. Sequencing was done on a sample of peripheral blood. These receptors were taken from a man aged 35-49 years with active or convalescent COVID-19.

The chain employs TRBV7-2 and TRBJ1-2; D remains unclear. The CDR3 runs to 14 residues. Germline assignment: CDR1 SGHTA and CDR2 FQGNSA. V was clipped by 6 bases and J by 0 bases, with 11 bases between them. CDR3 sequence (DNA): TGTGCCAGCAGTTCAGGCTTAACTAACTATGGCTACACCTTC. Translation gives CASSSGLTNYGYTF.

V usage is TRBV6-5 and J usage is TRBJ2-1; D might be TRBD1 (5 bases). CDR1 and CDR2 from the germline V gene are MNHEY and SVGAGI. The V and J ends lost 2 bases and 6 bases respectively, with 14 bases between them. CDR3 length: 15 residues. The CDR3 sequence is CASSYKGYQVNEQFF. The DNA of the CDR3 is TGTGCCAGCAGTTACAAGGGGTATCAGGTCAATGAGCAGTTCTTC.